Shown below are 7 T cell receptor beta chains from a single sample sequenced in a study of blood T cell repertoires in COVID-19. The assay was immunoSEQ multiplex PCR, and TCRdb's table has in-frame clones only and misses some. The top ten clones hold 9% to 15% of a sample with roughly 130,000 clones, under 85% of them seen once. Source material: peripheral blood. All receptors come from a woman aged 60 to 75 with acute or convalescent COVID-19.

The chain combines TRBV6-4 with TRBJ2-7, with 9 bases fitting TRBD1. CDR3 length equals 21 residues. The V gene end was trimmed by 2 bases and the J gene end by 2 bases; junction bases not matched to a gene: 22. Germline CDR1 and CDR2: MRHNA and SNTAGT. The CDR3 sequence is CASSDNKTHHPGQGLTYEQYV. DNA of the CDR3: TGTGCCAGCAGTGACAACAAAACCCACCATCCGGGACAGGGCCTTACCTACGAGCAGTACGTC.

The CDR3 nucleotides read TGTGCCATCAGTGAAGCGGGGGGATCCGGGGAGCTGTTTTTT. Translation gives CAISEAGGSGELFF. J is TRBJ2-2 and V is TRBV10-3, with TRBD2 identical over 9 bases. The germline V gene has CDR1 ENHRY and CDR2 SYGVKD. V gave up 3 bases and J gave up 6 bases; unmatched junction bases: 2. There are 14 residues in the CDR3.

Here the CDR3 reads CASRYREKQSAFF. DNA for the CDR3: TGTGCCAGCAGATACAGGGAAAAGCAATCAGCTTTCTTT. The V gene is TRBV2, the J gene TRBJ1-1; D possibly corresponds to TRBD1 (6 bases). The germline V gene has CDR1 SNHLY and CDR2 FYNNEI. This CDR3 contains 13 residues. The V end lost 6 bases, the J end lost 10 bases, and 18 bases lay between the germline ends.

The V gene is TRBV19, the J gene TRBJ1-4; D ambiguous. The CDR3 is 13 amino acids. Per germline, CDR1 LNHDA and CDR2 SQIVND (reference sequence). Trimming removed 7 bases from V and 7 bases from J, with 13 bases in between. The CDR3 coding sequence is TGTGCCAGTACCGTCTTGACTGGTGAAAAACTGTTTTTT. Translated, it gives CASTVLTGEKLFF.

This rearrangement joins TRBV24-1 to TRBJ2-5, with 9 bases identical to TRBD1. The CDR3 contains 16 residues. With 3 bases clipped from V and 3 bases from J, the junction kept 7 bases outside the gene matches. Germline loops: CDR1 KGHDR, CDR2 SFDVKD. The CDR3 nucleotides read TGTGCCACCAGTGATCTCGGACAGGGGAGTAAAGAGACCCAGTACTTC. Translation gives CATSDLGQGSKETQYF.

The gene calls are TRBV6-5 and TRBJ1-1; a weak D match, TRBD1 (5 bases). Germline-derived CDR1 and CDR2 are MNHEY and SVGAGI. This CDR3 region has 15 residues. V lost 0 bases and J 1 base, leaving 9 bases between the germline ends. CDR3 coding DNA: TGTGCCAGCAGTTACTCCACGACAGAGAACACTGAAGCTTTCTTT. Its protein product is CASSYSTTENTEAFF.

This chain joins TRBV5-4 and TRBJ1-1; 10 bases align to TRBD1. The germline gives CDR1 SGHNT, CDR2 YYREEE (reference sequence). After removal of 4 bases from V and 4 bases from J, the junction contained 7 bases not matched to a gene. The CDR3 contains 15 residues. CDR3 region: CASSAPGQGSTEAFF. CDR3 nucleotides: TGTGCCAGCAGCGCTCCGGGACAGGGGTCCACTGAAGCTTTCTTT.